These T cell receptor beta chains were read from a single sample in a study of blood T cell repertoires in COVID-19. The method was immunoSEQ multiplex PCR; TCRdb's version includes in-frame clones alone and lacks a portion of them. The sample lists some 200,000 clones; 86% were seen once. The sequenced sample was peripheral blood. These receptors all stem from a woman between 55 and 75 years old with COVID-19, enrolled during active disease. CDR3s include the opening cysteine and the closing phenylalanine or tryptophan. The D gene is left open where the match is weak. Clone sizes are given selectively: once, few, many, or a class where the clone is expanded.

TRBV5-6	NA	TRBD2	TRBJ2-3	TGTGCCAGCAGCATCATTAGCGGGAGTAACACAGATACGCAGTATTTT	CASSIISGSNTDTQYF
TRBV28	NA	NA	TRBJ2-7	TGTGCCAGCCGACAGGCCAGCTCCTACGAGCAGTACTTC	CASRQASSYEQYF
TRBV11-2	NA	TRBD1	TRBJ2-4	TGTGCCAGCAGCTTAGGTTCCAGGGGGCTTGTAAACATTCAGTACTTC	CASSLGSRGLVNIQYF
TRBV27	NA	TRBD1	TRBJ2-7	TGTGCCAGCAGTTCGGACAGGACCTACGAGCAGTACTTC	CASSSDRTYEQYF
TRBV7-3	once	NA	TRBJ2-1	TGTGCCAGCAGCTTACCACCTAGGAGTGAGCAGTTCTTC	CASSLPPRSEQFF
TRBV7-2	NA	TRBD2	TRBJ2-5	TGTGCCAGCAGGACGAGGCTAGCGGGAGGAGAGACCCAGTACTTC	CASRTRLAGGETQYF
TRBV19	NA	NA	TRBJ1-1	TGTGCCAGTAGTATAGGTCGGGGGGCTGGGAACACTGAAGCTTTCTTT	CASSIGRGAGNTEAFF
TRBV30	NA	TRBD1	TRBJ1-5	TGTGCCTGGAGTGGCGGGACAGTATGGGGCAATCAGCCCCAGCATTTT	CAWSGGTVWGNQPQHF
TRBV5-6	NA	TRBD2	TRBJ2-7	TGTGCCAGCAGCACAACTCAGGGGACTAGCGGGATCCTTTTCTACGAGCAGTACTTC	CASSTTQGTSGILFYEQYF
TRBV6-1	NA	NA	TRBJ1-2	TGTGCCAGCAGTGACCGACTATGGGGCTACACCTTC	CASSDRLWGYTF
TRBV4-2	NA	NA	TRBJ1-5	TGTGCCAGCAGCCAAGATTTACTAGGTACAGGCAATCAGCCCCAGCATTTT	CASSQDLLGTGNQPQHF
TRBV4-3	few	NA	TRBJ2-7	TGCGCCAGCAGCCAAGATCGTAGACGGGAGACGGAGCAGTACTTC	CASSQDRRRETEQYF
TRBV7-2	NA	NA	TRBJ2-2	TGTGCCAGCAGCTTAGTTCGGGTGGGCGGGGAGCTGTTTTTT	CASSLVRVGGELFF
TRBV6-2/TRBV6-3	NA	NA	TRBJ1-5	TGTGCCAGCAGTTACTCGACGGGGGGCATGAGCAATCAGCCCCAGCATTTT	CASSYSTGGMSNQPQHF
TRBV5-1	NA	NA	TRBJ2-1	TGCGCCAGCAGGTCGGGTAGCGGAAGCTCCTACAATGAGCAGTTCTTC	CASRSGSGSSYNEQFF
TRBV7-2	once	NA	TRBJ2-7	TGTGCCAGCAGCTCCCGCTTAGCCTACGAGCAGTACTTC	CASSSRLAYEQYF
TRBV5-1	NA	NA	TRBJ1-5	TGCGCCAGCAGCTTGGAGCCGGGTTTATGGCAGCCCCAGCATTTT	CASSLEPGLWQPQHF
TRBV20-1	NA	NA	TRBJ1-5	TGCAGTGCTAGTCCCCACACAGGAGTTAGCAATCAGCCCCAGCATTTT	CSASPHTGVSNQPQHF
TRBV28	NA	NA	TRBJ1-3	TGTGCCAGCAGTCCGAGTGTTGGAAACACCATATATTTT	CASSPSVGNTIYF
TRBV10-3	NA	TRBD1	TRBJ1-6	TGTGCCATCAGTGAGTCTGGGACAGGGGCTTATTCACCCCTCCACTTT	CAISESGTGAYSPLHF
TRBV25-1	NA	NA	TRBJ1-2	TGTGCCAGCAGTGTAGGGGCCTATGGCTACACCTTC	CASSVGAYGYTF
TRBV4-1	NA	TRBD2	TRBJ2-7	TGCGCCAGCAGCCAAGTTAGCGGGAGCTCCTACGAGCAGTACTTC	CASSQVSGSSYEQYF
TRBV7-3	NA	TRBD1	TRBJ1-6	TGTGCCAGCAGCAGACAGGGGCGGCGGGGTTCACCCCTCCACTTT	CASSRQGRRGSPLHF
TRBV11-2	NA	NA	TRBJ2-7	TGTGCCAGCAGCATGGGACTGCCCTACGAGCAGTACTTC	CASSMGLPYEQYF
TRBV3-1/TRBV3-2	NA	TRBD1	TRBJ1-5	TGTGCCAGCAGCCCGGGACAGAGGCCCAATCAGCCCCAGCATTTT	CASSPGQRPNQPQHF
TRBV6-6	NA	TRBD2	TRBJ2-7	TGTGCCAGCAGAACCGGGACTAGCGGGATTGTCTACGAGCAGTACTTC	CASRTGTSGIVYEQYF
TRBV7-2	NA	TRBD1	TRBJ1-5	TGTGCCAGCAGCTTGGGGACAGCCTATAGCAATCAGCCCCAGCATTTT	CASSLGTAYSNQPQHF
TRBV19	NA	NA	TRBJ1-1	TGTGCCAGTAGTATATCAACCCCCGGGGGGGCATGGACTGAAGCTTTCTTT	CASSISTPGGAWTEAFF
TRBV19	medium-sized	NA	TRBJ2-2	TGTGCCACCCATCGGCGGGTGAACACCGGGGAGCTGTTTTTT	CATHRRVNTGELFF
TRBV6-5	NA	NA	TRBJ2-7	TGTGCCAGCAGTTACTCGACAGGCGGGGGCTACGAGCAGTACTTC	CASSYSTGGGYEQYF
TRBV18	once	TRBD2	TRBJ2-3	TGTGCCAGCTCACAACTTTCTAGCGGGAGTACAGATACGCAGTATTTT	CASSQLSSGSTDTQYF
TRBV29-1	NA	NA	TRBJ1-2	TGCAGCGCCGCCTTATCTGTGCGGTTGGACTATGGCTACACCTTC	CSAALSVRLDYGYTF
TRBV7-2	NA	NA	TRBJ2-3	TGTGCCAGCGCGGGGTCGTTTCGCGTGGGTACGCAGTATTTT	CASAGSFRVGTQYF
TRBV28	NA	NA	TRBJ2-5	TGTGCCAGCAGTTTATGGGGTTCGACAGTACACCAAGAGACCCAGTACTTC	CASSLWGSTVHQETQYF
TRBV5-8	NA	NA	TRBJ2-2	TGTGCCAGCAGCTTGGACACTCTCCGAGGAGGGGAGCTGTTTTTT	CASSLDTLRGGELFF
TRBV10-3	few	NA	TRBJ1-4	TGTGCCATCAGTGAGGCGGGGCATGGTAATGAAAAACTGTTTTTT	CAISEAGHGNEKLFF
TRBV19	NA	TRBD1	TRBJ1-1	TGTGCCAGTAGGCGACAGGGGGCAATGTACACTGAAGCTTTCTTT	CASRRQGAMYTEAFF
TRBV6-2/TRBV6-3	NA	NA	TRBJ1-2	TGTGCCAGCAGTACCGAAGGGGGAAAGTATGGCTACACCTTC	CASSTEGGKYGYTF
TRBV6-2/TRBV6-3	few	TRBD1	TRBJ2-7	TGTGCCAGCAGTTACGGGACAGGCGAGCAGTACTTC	CASSYGTGEQYF
TRBV5-6	NA	TRBD1	TRBJ1-2	TGTGCCAGCAGCTCAAGGACAGGATTAGGCTACACCTTC	CASSSRTGLGYTF
TRBV2	NA	NA	TRBJ2-1	TGTGCCAGCAGTGAAAGACCCGGGTCACCACTAGTTCGCAATGAGCAGTTCTTC	CASSERPGSPLVRNEQFF
TRBV5-1	NA	NA	TRBJ1-6	TGCGCCAGCAGCTTGACAGCCAAGCTTGGTAATTCACCCCTCCACTTT	CASSLTAKLGNSPLHF
TRBV12-3/TRBV12-4	NA	NA	TRBJ1-1	TGTGCCAGCAGCCTCCAGGGAAACACTGAAGCTTTCTTT	CASSLQGNTEAFF
TRBV7-3	NA	NA	TRBJ2-2	TGTGCCAGCAGCCCGGACACCACCGGGGAGCTGTTTTTT	CASSPDTTGELFF
TRBV6-5	NA	TRBD1	TRBJ2-2	TGTGCCAGCAATCTCGACAGGGGCCCGGGGGAGCTGTTTTTT	CASNLDRGPGELFF
TRBV4-2	few	TRBD2	TRBJ2-7	TGTGCCAGCAGCCCAGGACTAGCGGCGAACTACGAGCAGTACTTC	CASSPGLAANYEQYF
TRBV5-1	NA	TRBD1	TRBJ2-4	TGCGCCAGCAGCTTAACAGGGGAAGATATTCAGTACTTC	CASSLTGEDIQYF
TRBV18	NA	NA	TRBJ1-1	TGTGCCAGCTCCCCGGACAGAGAAGCTTTCTTT	CASSPDREAFF